A selection of T cell receptor beta chains follows, all from one sample in a study of blood T cells in healthy people across ages. TCRdb reanalysed the 5' RACE reads using MiXCR and keeps one entry per CDR3 protein. The sample records hundreds of thousands of distinct CDR3 sequences, roughly 50% being singletons. The sequenced material came from blood. Receptor source: a man in his forties or fifties in good health. Each CDR3 is given with its conserved first and last residue.

j_call v_call cdr3_aa
TRBJ2-7 TRBV2 CASSDVGSGRGYEQYF
TRBJ2-5 TRBV29-1 CSAAGVTQAQYF
TRBJ2-7 TRBV20-1 CSARRVEVYEQYF
TRBJ2-5 TRBV24-1 CATSDTTEETQYF
TRBJ1-6 TRBV14 CASSPRRGGNSPLHF
TRBJ2-7 TRBV5-5 CASSLLQYNEQYF
TRBJ1-1 TRBV2 CASRLWSQGAGTEAFF
TRBJ1-2 TRBV2 CACLGGIRMYGYTF
TRBJ1-1 TRBV10-3 CAISGGTGGSEAFF
TRBJ1-1 TRBV29-1 CSVRQGGSVTEAFF
TRBJ2-2 TRBV29-1 CSVAQGGVGELFF
TRBJ1-2 TRBV2 CASSEAAGVGYTF
TRBJ1-2 TRBV12-3/TRBV12-4 CASASGTNYGYTF
TRBJ2-3 TRBV7-3 CASSLGDRATDTQYF